The 29 T cell receptor beta chains below come from one sample, sequenced in a study of shared clonotypes between healthy human individuals. CD45RO-negative, CCR7-positively selected cells formed the naive CD8 fraction, excluding terminally differentiated effector memory CD45RA+ cells. Produced via immunoSEQ multiplex PCR; TCRdb's table is partial and in-frame only. Altogether over 2,000,000 clones are present, 85% to 95% being singletons, with the ten largest covering around 1.7%. The sample comprised naive CD8+ T cells from PBMCs. These receptor sequences come from a man aged 18 to 29 in good health. Some clones in this sample may be carry-over from other donors' samples.

This clone came up once. The sample has other DNA sequences that encode this CDR3 too. The rearrangement links TRBV28 to TRBJ1-1; D is ambiguous. The CDR3 runs 15 residues. V was cut by 1 base and J by 0 bases, with 9 bases left in between. Germline assignment: CDR1 MDHEN and CDR2 SYDVKM. CDR3 bases: TGTGCCAGCAGTTTATTACCGGGATTGAACACTGAAGCTTTCTTT. This codes for CASSLLPGLNTEAFF.

Details on this clone: The same CDR3 also results from other DNA sequences found in this sample. The chain combines TRBV27 with TRBJ2-7; 7 positions agree with TRBD2. Germline CDR1 MNHEY, CDR2 SMNVEV (reference sequence). This CDR3 contains 14 residues. The V segment lost 5 bases and the J segment 0 bases; nucleotides outside the gene matches: 4. The CDR3, as DNA: TGTGCCAGCAGTGTGCGGGGGAGCTCCTACGAGCAGTACTTC. Protein product: CASSVRGSSYEQYF.

This clone has a handful of counts. The rearrangement links TRBV19 to TRBJ1-1; 9 bases agree with TRBD1. Germline CDR1 LNHDA, CDR2 SQIVND (reference sequence). Unmatched junction bases numbered 4, after V lost 9 bases and J lost 5 bases. The CDR3 has 12 amino acids. The CDR3 is CASRTGETEAFF. In nucleotides, the CDR3 is TGTGCCAGCAGGACAGGGGAAACTGAAGCTTTCTTT.

The J gene is TRBJ1-5, the V gene TRBV19, with D uncertain. This CDR3 is 12 amino acids long. Germline CDR1 and CDR2: LNHDA and SQIVND (reference sequence). Trimming took 7 bases from V and 6 from J, leaving 10 bases between them. This CDR3 reads CASKEWGQPQHF. The CDR3 bases are TGTGCCAGTAAGGAATGGGGTCAGCCCCAGCATTTT. Together with reference TRBV19 and TRBJ1-5, the CDR3 gives the full variable domain: DGGITQSPKYLFRKEGQNVTLSCEQNLNHDAMYWYRQDPGQGLRLIYYSQIVNDFQKGDIAEGYSVSREKKESFPLTVTSAQKNPTAFYLCASKEWGQPQHFGDGTRLSIL.

This chain links TRBV14 with TRBJ2-1; no firm D call. The length of the CDR3 is 14 residues. Between the trimmed V and J ends, which lost 1 base and 10 bases, there was a span of 14 bases. Germline CDR1 SGHDN, CDR2 FVKESK. The CDR3 loop is CASSQVGYAMEQFF. CDR3 sequence (DNA): TGTGCCAGCAGCCAAGTCGGATACGCTATGGAGCAGTTCTTC.

The chain couples TRBV27 to TRBJ2-7, with 7 bases lining up with TRBD1. The CDR3 runs to 16 residues. Trimming at V came to 4 bases and at J to 4 bases, leaving 13 bases not matched to a gene. The germline V gene has CDR1 MNHEY and CDR2 SMNVEV (reference sequence). CDR3 nucleotide sequence: TGTGCCAGCAGTTACCCCCTTAGACAGGGATGGTACGAGCAGTACTTC. Protein: CASSYPLRQGWYEQYF.

This sequence joins TRBV6-1 and TRBJ1-2; no reliable D call. The germline V gene has CDR1 MNHNS and CDR2 SASEGT. The CDR3 contains 13 residues. V was pared by 4 bases and J by 4 bases, with 10 bases between. The DNA of the CDR3 is TGTGCCAGCAGTGTCAGACCAGGCTATGGCTACACCTTC. Translating it yields CASSVRPGYGYTF.

The chain combines TRBV9 with TRBJ2-7; 8 positions agree with TRBD2. With V trimmed by 2 bases and J by 6 bases, 7 bases remained unmatched. This CDR3 is 14 amino acids long. Germline V gene sequence: CDR1 SGDLS, CDR2 YYNGEE. The CDR3 loop is CASSVRGGFAEQYF. CDR3 nucleotides: TGTGCCAGCAGCGTTCGCGGGGGGTTCGCCGAGCAGTACTTC.

V is TRBV7-6 and J is TRBJ2-1, with D tentatively TRBD2 (6 bases). The CDR3 consists of 15 residues. The V gene lost 5 bases and the J gene lost 8 bases, with 19 bases spanning the gap. The V gene's germline CDR1 is SGHVS and CDR2 FNYEAQ. The CDR3: CASSLGWTNSDEQFF. The CDR3 nucleotides read TGTGCCAGCAGCCTAGGATGGACTAATTCGGATGAGCAGTTCTTC.

The chain is built from TRBV7-9 and TRBJ2-3; no reliable D call. The V gene's germline CDR1 is SEHNR and CDR2 FQNEAQ (reference sequence). V lost 2 bases to trimming and J lost 6 bases, with 9 bases between them. CDR3 size: 13 residues. Here the CDR3 reads CASSLFAVDTQYF. CDR3 in DNA: TGTGCCAGCAGCTTATTCGCGGTGGATACGCAGTATTTT.

This chain's CDR3 is CASIKGAEQYF. CDR3 bases: TGTGCCAGTATTAAAGGAGCCGAGCAGTACTTC. V usage is TRBV19 and J usage is TRBJ2-7; D not resolved. The CDR3 loop spans 11 amino acids. Germline values: CDR1 LNHDA, CDR2 SQIVND (reference sequence). V was cut by 7 bases and J by 6 bases, with 10 bases left in between.

The CDR3 loop is CASSLLGGTSYEQYF. The CDR3, as DNA: TGTGCCAGCAGTCTCCTCGGGGGGACCTCCTACGAGCAGTACTTC. The gene calls are TRBV27 and TRBJ2-7; 7 nucleotides line up with TRBD2. The CDR3 spans 15 residues. Losses at the gene ends were 5 bases for V and 0 bases for J; bases not matched to a gene: 7. The germline gives CDR1 MNHEY, CDR2 SMNVEV (reference sequence).

This sequence joins TRBV18 and TRBJ1-4; 7 bases align to TRBD1. V trimming: 0 bases; J trimming: 5 bases; junction bases outside the gene matches: 18. The CDR3 is 20 amino acids. Germline-derived CDR1 and CDR2 are KGHSH and LQKENI. In nucleotides, the CDR3 is TGTGCCAGCTCACCACCGTCCCCAGGGGGGCGCTTACCCCCAAATGAAAAACTGTTTTTT. It specifies CASSPPSPGGRLPPNEKLFF. Supplemented by reference TRBV18 and TRBJ1-4, the full variable domain reads NAGVMQNPRHLVRRRGQEARLRCSPMKGHSHVYWYRQLPEEGLKFMVYLQKENIIDESGMPKERFSAEFPKEGPSILRIQQVVRGDSAAYFCASSPPSPGGRLPPNEKLFFGSGTQLSVL.

The chain recombines TRBV2 with TRBJ2-4; no clear D gene. CDR1 is SNHLY and CDR2 is FYNNEI in the germline V gene. V lost 4 bases and J lost 15, with 28 bases in between. CDR3 length equals 16 residues. CDR3 DNA: TGTGCCAGCAGTGCGGGCCATACCTCCTCCGCATTCCAGCCGTACTTC. Amino acid sequence: CASSAGHTSSAFQPYF. Full variable domain (missing parts from reference TRBV2 and TRBJ2-4): EPEVTQTPSHQVTQMGQEVILRCVPISNHLYFYWYRQILGQKVEFLVSFYNNEISEKSEIFDDQFSVERPDGSNFTLKIRSTKLEDSAMYFCASSAGHTSSAFQPYFGAGTRLSVL.

This chain joins TRBV21-1 and TRBJ2-7. TRBV21-1 is listed as a pseudogene. The CDR3 is 14 amino acids. The CDR3 DNA reads as TGTGCCATCCACTCAGACGGGACGTGGGACGAGCAGTACTTC. The encoded protein is CAIHSDGTWDEQYF.

The sample holds one count of this clone. The chain has TRBV9 and TRBJ1-4; D gene uncertain. The germline V gene has CDR1 SGDLS and CDR2 YYNGEE. The CDR3 length is 14 residues. V lost 2 bases and J lost 8, with 13 bases in between. The CDR3 protein is CASSVVLGFEKLFF. CDR3 nucleotide sequence: TGTGCCAGCAGCGTTGTTCTGGGTTTCGAAAAACTGTTTTTT. Filled out from reference TRBV9 and TRBJ1-4, the complete variable domain reads DSGVTQTPKHLITATGQRVTLRCSPRSGDLSVYWYQQSLDQGLQFLIQYYNGEERAKGNILERFSAQQFPDLHSELNLSSLELGDSALYFCASSVVLGFEKLFFGSGTQLSVL.

This clone was detected once. V usage is TRBV20-1 and J usage is TRBJ2-1, with unresolved D. Germline V lookup: CDR1 DFQATT, CDR2 SNEGSKA (reference sequence). The V and J ends lost 5 bases and 4 bases respectively, with 6 bases between them. The CDR3 spans 11 residues. The CDR3 sequence: CSAEEYNEQFF. The CDR3 DNA is TGCAGTGCTGAGGAGTACAATGAGCAGTTCTTC.

V is TRBV18 and J is TRBJ2-7, with 8 positions matching TRBD2. V was clipped by 8 bases and J by 3 bases; unmatched bases: 6. The CDR3 consists of 13 residues. Germline assignment: CDR1 KGHSH and CDR2 LQKENI. As DNA, the CDR3 is TGTGCCAGCCACGGACTAGCAGTCTACGAGCAGTACTTC. The encoded protein is CASHGLAVYEQYF.

The chain employs TRBV5-4 and TRBJ1-5; 8 bases match TRBD1. The CDR3 is made up of 15 amino acids. Germline CDR1 is SGHNT and CDR2 is YYREEE (reference sequence). V was pared by 0 bases and J by 7 bases, with 6 bases of the junction left unmatched. The CDR3 loop is CASSLGRGQGQPQHF. As DNA, the CDR3 is TGTGCCAGCAGCTTGGGCAGGGGGCAAGGGCAGCCCCAGCATTTT.

The rearrangement joins TRBV27 to TRBJ1-1; weak D call: TRBD1 (5 bases). Per germline, CDR1 MNHEY and CDR2 SMNVEV (reference sequence). The germline V and J ends were trimmed by 3 bases and 3 bases, with 14 bases remaining between them. The CDR3 has 15 residues. CDR3: CASSFYDSRYTEAFF. In nucleotides, the CDR3 is TGTGCCAGCAGTTTCTACGACAGTCGGTACACTGAAGCTTTCTTT.

The chain recombines TRBV4-3 with TRBJ2-3, with TRBD2 identical over 7 bases. Trimming removed 0 bases from V and 0 bases from J; junction bases left unmatched: 9. The CDR3 covers 18 residues. CDR1 is LGHNA, CDR2 YSLEER, per germline. CDR3 coding DNA: TGCGCCAGCAGCCAAGATGCCCAACTAGCGACTAGCACAGATACGCAGTATTTT. Protein product: CASSQDAQLATSTDTQYF.

The chain combines TRBV28 with TRBJ2-5; tentative D call: TRBD1 (5 bases). Trimming removed 3 bases at V and 2 bases at J, with 16 bases between. Germline lookup yields CDR1 MDHEN and CDR2 SYDVKM. The CDR3 consists of 16 residues. The CDR3 coding sequence is TGTGCCAGCAGTTTTGGGGATGGGGCCCGACAAGAGACCCAGTACTTC. Residues: CASSFGDGARQETQYF.

The chain links TRBV6-5 to TRBJ1-1, with D possibly matching TRBD1 (6 bases). The V and J ends lost 0 bases and 8 bases respectively, with 13 bases between them. The CDR3 length is 14 residues. Germline V gene data show CDR1 as MNHEY and CDR2 as SVGAGI. The CDR3 DNA sequence: TGTGCCAGCAGTTACTCAGAGACCGACAGGGAAGCTTTCTTT. The encoded protein is CASSYSETDREAFF.

The genes are TRBV7-9 and TRBJ1-3; 7 positions match TRBD1. The germline V gene encodes CDR1 SEHNR and CDR2 FQNEAQ (reference sequence). With 5 bases clipped from V and 0 bases from J, the junction kept 7 bases outside the gene matches. The CDR3 consists of 16 residues. For the CDR3, the DNA is TGTGCCAGCAGCCCCCGGGACAGCCTCTCTGGAAACACCATATATTTT. Encoded protein: CASSPRDSLSGNTIYF.

This clone was recorded only once. The chain uses TRBV6-1 and TRBJ1-5; D is unclear. V lost 2 bases, J lost 1 base, and 6 bases lay in between. Per the germline V gene, CDR1 is MNHNS and CDR2 is SASEGT. This CDR3 region has 14 residues. CDR3 loop: CASSESWSNQPQHF. For the CDR3, the DNA is TGTGCCAGCAGTGAATCTTGGAGCAATCAGCCCCAGCATTTT.

This clone came up a few times. The genes are TRBV19 and TRBJ1-1, with a tentative D call TRBD1 (5 bases). CDR1 LNHDA and CDR2 SQIVND come from the germline V gene (reference sequence). Between the trimmed V and J ends, which lost 4 bases and 8 bases, there was a span of 8 bases. The CDR3 loop spans 11 amino acids. The CDR3, as DNA: TGTGCCAGTAGTACACGGGACGAAGCTTTCTTT. Amino acids: CASSTRDEAFF.

V gene TRBV23-1 combines with J gene TRBJ2-5, with D possibly TRBD2 on 5 matching bases. TRBV23-1 is annotated as an ORF whose role is uncertain. The V and J ends lost 0 bases and 4 bases respectively, with 9 bases between them. The CDR3 contains 14 residues. Here the CDR3 reads CASSQSRGIETQYF. The CDR3 DNA follows: TGCGCCAGCAGTCAATCACGGGGTATAGAGACCCAGTACTTC.

In its sample, this clone was seen once. The V call is TRBV11-3, the J call TRBJ2-2; 8 nucleotides agree with TRBD2. The CDR3 runs 16 residues. J gave up 2 bases and V 5 bases, and 7 bases lay outside the gene matches. Germline V CDR1 and CDR2: SGHNT, YENEEA. CDR3: CASSPNSGINTGELFF. CDR3 DNA: TGTGCCAGCAGCCCAAATAGCGGGATTAACACCGGGGAGCTGTTTTTT.

This clone has just one count. The CDR3 loop is CASSLRWGVGTANTGELFF. The CDR3 bases are TGTGCCAGCAGCTTACGGTGGGGCGTAGGGACCGCGAACACCGGGGAGCTGTTTTTT. This chain connects TRBV7-2 to TRBJ2-2; the D call may be TRBD1 or TRBD2 (5 bases each). CDR1 and CDR2 (germline): SGHTA, FQGNSA. The ends were cut back, 2 bases at V and 0 bases at J, with 19 bases in the middle. The CDR3 spans 19 residues.